The subject of this entry is one T cell receptor (beta chain). It lacks a known antigen. Per-base qualities were not stored, and no clone one base away is much larger. The donors were healthy, HIV-negative adults who had no recently reported acute infections or vaccinations. Every donor was a Caucasian adult residing in Nashville, Tennessee, USA. CD4+ T cells were enriched by magnetic negative selection; naive cells were then positively selected on CD45RA, and the negative fraction formed the memory subset. After blood collection by leukapheresis, PBMCs were isolated using Ficoll-Histopaque density gradient centrifugation and then cryopreserved in the vapor phase of liquid nitrogen. Purity and quantity of every magnetically sorted T cell population were checked by analytical flow cytometry. Genomic DNA was isolated from each sorted fraction and quantified by UV absorbance on a Nanodrop 2000c. The sample originates from a study of shared clonotypes between healthy human individuals (dated by TCRdb to 2018 to 2021). A note on the overall study: Two women and a few men aged 18 to 49 years were included in the cohort. To estimate repertoire size and how much clonotypes are shared between individuals, the study performed deep sequencing of blood TCR repertoires from roughly five healthy adults. For each donor, three plates each were used for CD4 naive and CD4 memory, two plates were used for CD8 naive, and one plate was used for CD8 memory. Each donor's leukapheresis produced roughly between about 0.9 and 9.5 billion PBMCs. To increase sequencing depth and limit assay-specific biases, different laboratories used diverse techniques to prepare libraries and sequence TCR repertoires.

Points the paper makes about the study in general: Because the study included only a small number of donors, the genetic and exposure-history diversity represented was limited. Sharing across a few donors was observed for around 4.8% of naive CD4, 3% to 3.5% of naive CD8, 2% to 2.5% of memory CD4, and around 0.4% of memory CD8 clonotypes. Compared with non-shared clonotypes, clonotypes shared by all four sorted-subset donors had higher generation probabilities. Sampling was limited to blood, and TCR repertoires in tissue likely differ from TCR repertoires in blood. Incomplete sequencing was indicated by rarefaction of sorted-subset datasets, despite the large sequencing depth. Naive subsets generally had larger estimated clonotype richness than memory subsets. Pairwise subsampling indicated that sequencing depth was expected to affect the degree of clonotype sharing among donors.

Using the deep immunoSEQ assay, multiplex PCR amplified TCR CDR3 regions from genomic DNA. Extracted genomic DNA from each cell subset was spread evenly across all wells of several immunoSEQ 96-well plates, with each plate serving as a replicate. Each replicate PCR for sorted subsets received around 200 ng genomic DNA, equal to tens of thousands of T cell genomes. Purified libraries were measured with a Qubit 3.0 fluorometer, size-checked on a Bioanalyzer 2100, and measured again with the KAPA Library Quantification kit. Every immunoSEQ 96-well plate was sequenced on a dedicated single-read 150-cycle Illumina NextSeq 550 flow cell. In the original analysis: Because only junctional sequences without quality scores were contained in the immunoSEQ output, filtering matching that applied to full-length reads could not be performed. To assign V/J genes and CDR3, sequences were annotated using PyIR, a Python wrapper for IgBLAST v1.9, with IMGT germline references. Any read was removed if the V/J assignment was weak (E-value above 1e-6), the CDR3 was missing, or the read contained stop codons, out-of-frame junctions, or ambiguous translated residues. V3J clonotypes were defined as sequences sharing the same inferred V gene, J gene, and CDR3 amino acid sequence. The percentage overlap between two repertoires was calculated by dividing the number of shared unique clonotypes by the size of the smaller repertoire. Richness of each repertoire was evaluated using RTK rarefaction, the Chao1 estimator, and Recon v2.1 estimates of unobserved clonotypes. OLGA was used to compute generation probabilities for all TCRbeta clonotypes that the gDNA method yielded from four donors. TCRdb obtained this table from immuneACCESS and retained in-frame rearrangements with V and J assigned. These tables miss some clones; where compared with another copy, unresolved V genes account for less than half of the shortfall, and the remainder is unexplained. The V and J calls and the clone size are those of that table, but D and trimming were determined from the DNA. The sample includes about 2.4 million clones, with 80% to 95% observed a single time. The biggest ten clones account for roughly 0.36% of the sample.

The CDR3 runs 16 amino acids, cysteine and phenylalanine included. Just the 48-base CDR3 DNA is kept, in frame starting at base 1. The germline ends are 12 bases apart after V is trimmed by 3 bases and J by 1 base. From the germline V gene, CDR1 is MGHDK and CDR2 is SYGVNS. The chain links TRBV25-1 with TRBJ2-2; a weak D assignment points to TRBD2 (6 bases agree). The sequencing input was naive CD4+ T cells from PBMCs. This sample's cell subset or site label indicates: CD45RA+ positively selected. The sequence came from a man aged 18 to 30 in good health. Some clones in this sample may be carry-over from other donors' samples. The DNA sequence reads TGTGCCAGCAGTGACCTGGGAGGACTGAACACCGGGGAGCTGTTTTTT. Its protein reads: CASSDLGGLNTGELFF.